The T cell receptor beta chain under discussion was sequenced for a study of radiotherapy plus CTLA-4 blockade in lung cancer (dated by TCRdb to 2017 to 2018). For context, the study as a whole: Among the enrolled patients, under 20% had an objective response, and 25% to 40% reached disease control.

From the germline V gene (reference sequence), CDR1 is MNHEY and CDR2 is SMNVEV. The junction shows trimming of 2 bases on V and 6 bases on J, plus 16 bases between the germline ends. The CDR3, from cysteine to phenylalanine, totals 15 residues. Only the CDR3 portion is preserved as DNA: 45 bases, with reading frame beginning at the first base. With regard to this clone: Its antigen target is currently unknown. No base quality values were provided; no much bigger clone lies one nucleotide off.

The protocol used for the library was the immunoSEQ multiplex PCR assay. The table comes from immuneACCESS by way of TCRdb, which keeps in-frame sequences with V and J called. Part of the clones is missing from these tables; in studies checked, under half for an unresolved V gene and the rest for unknown reasons. The sample table contains more than 40,000 clones; only one count was recorded for less than 85% of them. 11% of the sample is in the top ten clones. Results and caveats for the whole study, not just this receptor: After treatment with radiotherapy and ipilimumab, TCR clones that came from tumors expanded in the peripheral blood. Increased serum interferon-beta after radiation, together with early dynamic changes in blood T cell clones, were reported to be the strongest predictors of response.

The study evaluated CTLA-4 blockade (ipilimumab) given together with focal radiation therapy in patients who had chemo-refractory metastatic non-small-cell lung cancer. Sequencing used peripheral blood, obtained from a patient treated with radiotherapy plus ipilimumab. In this chain, TRBV27 is recombined with TRBJ1-2; TRBD1 is perhaps the D gene, given 6 matching bases. The sequence derives from a human donor with non-small cell lung cancer who had stable disease on radiotherapy plus ipilimumab. The DNA sequence follows: TGTGCCAGCAGTTTAAGGGGGACCTACCTGAATGGCTACACCTTC. Its coded protein is CASSLRGTYLNGYTF.